The 11 T cell receptor beta chains reported below all come from one sample, sequenced in a study of shared clonotypes between healthy human individuals. Profiled with immunoSEQ multiplex PCR; TCRdb holds only in-frame clones, not every one. The data hold around 2.1 million clones, with 95% observed a single time. The specimen was naive CD4+ T cells sorted from blood. The subset was: CD45RA+ positively selected. Receptor source: a man aged 18 to 35 in good health.

The rearrangement links TRBV5-1 to TRBJ2-7; 8 positions match TRBD2. The germline gives CDR1 SGHRS, CDR2 YFSETQ. The CDR3 has 15 residues. V lost 4 bases and J lost 6; bases outside the gene matches: 12. This CDR3 reads CASSDTRSGGIEQYF. CDR3 in DNA: TGCGCCAGCAGCGACACTCGGAGCGGGGGAATCGAGCAGTACTTC.

The chain links TRBV9 to TRBJ1-5, with 8 bases aligning to TRBD1. J lost 3 bases, V lost 5 bases, and 7 bases had no gene match. Germline V gives CDR1 SGDLS, CDR2 YYNGEE. This CDR3 region has 15 residues. The CDR3 sequence: CASSRGQGNNQPQHF. Here the CDR3 DNA reads TGTGCCAGCAGTCGCGGACAGGGAAACAATCAGCCCCAGCATTTT.

This sequence joins TRBV18 and TRBJ2-7, with 10 bases aligning to TRBD1. The length of the CDR3 is 15 residues. Germline values: CDR1 KGHSH, CDR2 LQKENI. Trimming cost V 6 bases and J 4 bases; bases outside gene matches: 9. The CDR3 coding sequence is TGTGCCAGCTCCCCCGGGACAGGGGACAGGTACGAGCAGTACTTC. This gives the protein CASSPGTGDRYEQYF.

V and J are TRBV6-1 and TRBJ2-7, with a possible D match to TRBD2 (5 bases). Germline V gene data show CDR1 as MNHNS and CDR2 as SASEGT. The CDR3 spans 14 residues. Trimming stripped 1 base from V and 4 bases from J, with 11 bases between. The CDR3 here is CASSEGPRGYEQYF. In DNA, the CDR3 is TGTGCCAGCAGTGAAGGCCCTCGGGGATACGAGCAGTACTTC.

The chain uses TRBV5-8 and TRBJ1-5; 9 bases are a match to TRBD1. Germline trimming cut 2 bases from V and 0 bases from J; bases unmatched to any gene: 6. This CDR3 contains 17 residues. CDR1 is SGHTS and CDR2 is YDEGEE in the germline V gene. CDR3 nucleotide sequence: TGTGCCAGCAGCTTCCGGACAGGGGCACTTAGCAATCAGCCCCAGCATTTT. Its protein is CASSFRTGALSNQPQHF.

This chain joins TRBV6-1 and TRBJ2-7; possible D gene TRBD2, 5 bases. The CDR3 sequence is 14 residues long. Trimming shortened V by 4 bases and J by 2 bases, and 12 bases separated the two germline ends. Germline CDR1 and CDR2: MNHNS and SASEGT. The CDR3 DNA reads TGTGCCAGCAGTGCTGGACTGTCGACCTACGAGCAGTACTTC. It specifies CASSAGLSTYEQYF.

V usage is TRBV7-8 and J usage is TRBJ2-1, with D unclear. CDR1 and CDR2 (germline): SGHVS, FQNEAQ. V shed 0 bases and J shed 7 bases, with 10 bases lying between them. This CDR3 is 14 amino acids long. CDR3 in amino acids: CASSLAGPLNEQFF. The CDR3 DNA reads TGTGCCAGCAGCTTAGCTGGACCGCTGAATGAGCAGTTCTTC.

The chain couples TRBV30 to TRBJ1-4, with D perhaps matching TRBD1 (5 bases). CDR1 is GTSNPN and CDR2 is SVGIG in the germline V gene (reference sequence). This CDR3 has 13 residues. V was shortened by 5 bases and J by 7 bases, with 14 bases between the two germline ends. The CDR3 loop reads CAWAGGSGEKLFF. CDR3 bases: TGTGCCTGGGCGGGGGGGAGCGGTGAAAAACTGTTTTTT.

The rearrangement joins TRBV7-8 to TRBJ1-6, with 8 positions matching TRBD1. Germline lookup yields CDR1 SGHVS and CDR2 FQNEAQ. V gave up 5 bases and J gave up 3 bases; unmatched junction bases: 6. This CDR3 has 16 residues. CDR3 sequence (DNA): TGTGCCAGCAGCCCAGGACAGGGTGGCTATAATTCACCCCTCCACTTT. This gives the protein CASSPGQGGYNSPLHF.

This chain joins TRBV6-5 and TRBJ2-2, with D unclear. This CDR3 comprises 15 residues. From germline, CDR1 is MNHEY and CDR2 SVGAGI. V was shortened by 0 bases and J by 4 bases, with 9 bases between the two germline ends. CDR3 in amino acids: CASSYSPSSTGELFF. CDR3 nucleotide sequence: TGTGCCAGCAGTTACTCGCCCAGCTCCACCGGGGAGCTGTTTTTT.

The chain recombines TRBV11-2 with TRBJ2-3; D gene unclear. V was trimmed by 5 bases and J by 2 bases, leaving 8 bases between them. This CDR3 spans 13 amino acids. CDR1 and CDR2 (germline): SGHAT, FQNNGV. CDR3 nucleotides: TGTGCCAGCAGCCGCACCACCACAGATACGCAGTATTTT. Residues: CASSRTTTDTQYF. The whole variable domain, filled in from reference TRBV11-2 and TRBJ2-3, reads EAGVAQSPRYKIIEKRQSVAFWCNPISGHATLYWYQQILGQGPKLLIQFQNNGVVDDSQLPKDRFSAERLKGVDSTLKIQPAKLEDSAVYLCASSRTTTDTQYFGPGTRLTVL.